These 9 T cell receptor beta chains originate from one sample sequenced in a study of CD8 T cells in Susac syndrome. Reverse transcription of roughly 0.5 to 1 ug RNA was carried out with random hexamers. TCRdb called the immunoSEQ multiplex PCR reads again in MiXCR, with one record for every CDR3 protein. The data hold 150,000 or so distinct CDR3 sequences, with about 95% observed a single time. Sequenced: CD4+ T cells from PBMCs. The receptors come from a human donor in good health.

The chain employs TRBV3-1 and TRBJ2-2; no reliable D call. This CDR3 is built from 15 residues. Trimming pared 0 bases from V and 4 bases from J, leaving 9 bases between. The V gene's germline CDR1 is LGHDT and CDR2 YNNKEL (reference sequence). The DNA of the CDR3 is TGTGCCAGCAGCCAAGATTTGAGTTTCACCGGGGAGCTGTTTTTT. Its translation: CASSQDLSFTGELFF.

The chain uses TRBV12-3 or TRBV12-4 and TRBJ1-5; D may be TRBD1 (6 bases). This CDR3 region has 15 residues. The V gene lost 3 bases and the J gene lost 5 bases, with 14 bases spanning the gap. The CDR3 DNA reads TGTGCCAGCAGTTTTTGGGCAGGGGCCCATCAGCCCCAGCATTTT. Protein product: CASSFWAGAHQPQHF.

The chain combines TRBV6-1 with TRBJ2-7; D possibly corresponds to TRBD2 (6 bases). The CDR3 sequence is 11 residues long. The germline gives CDR1 MNHNS, CDR2 SASEGT. Trimming removed 11 bases from V and 6 bases from J, with 14 bases in between. As DNA, the CDR3 is TGTGCCGTCACTAACGGGGGCGAGCAGTACTTC. Its protein product is CAVTNGGEQYF.

The chain has TRBV10-3 and TRBJ1-5, with unresolved D. CDR1 and CDR2 (germline): ENHRY, SYGVKD. The CDR3 runs to 13 residues. The V end lost 7 bases, the J end lost 1 base, and 8 bases lay between the germline ends. CDR3: CAITPDSNQPQHF. CDR3 nucleotide sequence: TGTGCCATCACCCCGGACAGCAATCAGCCCCAGCATTTT.

The chain joins TRBV5-1 to TRBJ2-1; 8 nucleotides agree with TRBD1. Germline CDR1 SGHRS, CDR2 YFSETQ. This CDR3 region has 15 residues. The junction had 7 bases not matched to a gene; V was cut back by 3 bases and J by 5 bases. The CDR3 DNA sequence: TGCGCCAGCAGCTCGAGACAGGGGACCCACAATGAGCAGTTCTTC. Its protein product is CASSSRQGTHNEQFF.

The chain couples TRBV3-1 to TRBJ2-1; D possibly corresponds to TRBD1 (5 bases). The germline V gene has CDR1 LGHDT and CDR2 YNNKEL (reference sequence). The V end lost 5 bases, the J end lost 1 base, and 9 bases lay between the germline ends. The CDR3 sequence is 14 residues long. This CDR3 is CASSDAGSYNEQFF. CDR3 bases: TGTGCCAGCAGCGATGCAGGGTCCTACAATGAGCAGTTCTTC.

V is TRBV5-4 and J is TRBJ2-5, with D maybe TRBD2 (5 bases). The CDR3 covers 14 residues. Germline assignment: CDR1 SGHNT and CDR2 YYREEE (reference sequence). Trimming left V 0 bases short and J 5 bases short, with 11 bases between. The CDR3 nucleotides are TGTGCCAGCAGCTTGGGCAGTGGCGGGGAGACCCAGTACTTC. Translated, it gives CASSLGSGGETQYF.

This clonotype has just one count. The chain is built from TRBV9 and TRBJ2-3; no clear D gene. Germline CDR1 and CDR2: SGDLS and YYNGEE. There are 16 residues in the CDR3. V lost 2 bases and J 2 bases, leaving 15 bases between the germline ends. CDR3 DNA sequence: TGTGCCAGCAGCGTGCAGACATCGCTAAACACAGATACGCAGTATTTT. Amino acid sequence: CASSVQTSLNTDTQYF.

This clonotype was observed a handful of times. The V gene is TRBV7-2, the J gene TRBJ2-7; no clear D. V was cut by 5 bases and J by 4 bases, with 15 bases left in between. This CDR3 is 14 amino acids long. CDR1 and CDR2 from the germline V gene are SGHTA and FQGNSA. This CDR3 reads CASSPSRSLYEQYF. The CDR3 DNA sequence: TGTGCCAGCAGCCCATCGAGGTCCTTGTACGAGCAGTACTTC. Full variable domain (missing parts from reference TRBV7-2 and TRBJ2-7): GAGVSQSPSNKVTEKGKDVELRCDPISGHTALYWYRQSLGQGLEFLIYFQGNSAPDKSGLPSDRFSAERTGGSVSTLTIQRTQQEDSAVYLCASSPSRSLYEQYFGPGTRLTVT.